The entry that follows covers one T cell receptor beta chain sequence. TCRdb's copy holds only in-frame clones and misses some; the assay was immunoSEQ multiplex PCR. The top ten clones hold about 8% of a sample with about 38,000 clones, around 92% of them seen once. This specimen comes from a study of T cell changes during pregnancy in multiple sclerosis. Germline assignment: CDR1 MGHRA and CDR2 YSYEKL. V was cut by 0 bases and J by 2 bases, with 17 bases left in between. CDR3 length: 18 amino acids. Sequencing used CD8+ T cells from peripheral blood mononuclear cells, obtained in the third trimester of pregnancy. The gene calls are TRBV4-1 and TRBJ1-3; no clear D gene. The origin of this receptor is a female donor with multiple sclerosis, enrolled in a pregnancy study. The CDR3 loop is CASSQDEATLTPGNTIYF. In nucleotides, the CDR3 is TGCGCCAGCAGCCAAGATGAAGCGACGTTAACTCCTGGAAACACCATATATTTT.